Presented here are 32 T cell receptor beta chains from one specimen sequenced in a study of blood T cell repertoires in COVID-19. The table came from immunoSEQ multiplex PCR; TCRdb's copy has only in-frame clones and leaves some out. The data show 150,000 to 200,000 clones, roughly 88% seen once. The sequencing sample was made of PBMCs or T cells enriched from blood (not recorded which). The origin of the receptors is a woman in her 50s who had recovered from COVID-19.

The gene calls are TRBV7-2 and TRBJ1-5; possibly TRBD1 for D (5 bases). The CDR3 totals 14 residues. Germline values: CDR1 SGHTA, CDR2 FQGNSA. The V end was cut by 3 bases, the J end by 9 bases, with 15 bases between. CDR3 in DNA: TGTGCCAGCAGCTTCGGGGGGGAAGGGGTGCCCCAGCATTTT. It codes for CASSFGGEGVPQHF.

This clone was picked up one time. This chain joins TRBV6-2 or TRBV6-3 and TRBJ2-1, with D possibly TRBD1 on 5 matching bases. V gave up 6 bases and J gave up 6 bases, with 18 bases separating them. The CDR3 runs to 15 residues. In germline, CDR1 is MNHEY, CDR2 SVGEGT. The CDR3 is CASSQTPDSPNEQFF. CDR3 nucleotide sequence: TGTGCCAGCAGCCAAACCCCCGACAGCCCCAATGAGCAGTTCTTC.

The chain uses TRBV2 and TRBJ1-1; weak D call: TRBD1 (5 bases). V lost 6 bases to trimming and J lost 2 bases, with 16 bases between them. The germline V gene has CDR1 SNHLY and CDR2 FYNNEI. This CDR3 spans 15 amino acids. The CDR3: CASRTEQISNTEAFF. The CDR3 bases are TGTGCCAGCAGGACAGAACAGATTTCCAACACTGAAGCTTTCTTT.

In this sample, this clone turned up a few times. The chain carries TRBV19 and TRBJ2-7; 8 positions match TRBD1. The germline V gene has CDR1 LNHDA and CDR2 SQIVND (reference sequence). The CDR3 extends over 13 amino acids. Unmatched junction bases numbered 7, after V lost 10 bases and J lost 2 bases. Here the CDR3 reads CATQGTGPYEQYF. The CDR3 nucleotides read TGTGCCACTCAGGGGACAGGACCCTACGAGCAGTACTTC.

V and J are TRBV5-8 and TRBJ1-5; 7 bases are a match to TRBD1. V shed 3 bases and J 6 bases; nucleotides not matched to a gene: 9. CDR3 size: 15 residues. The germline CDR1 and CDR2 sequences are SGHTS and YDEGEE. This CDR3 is CASSSLRQGGQPQHF. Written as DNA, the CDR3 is TGTGCCAGCAGCTCGCTCCGACAGGGAGGTCAGCCCCAGCATTTT.

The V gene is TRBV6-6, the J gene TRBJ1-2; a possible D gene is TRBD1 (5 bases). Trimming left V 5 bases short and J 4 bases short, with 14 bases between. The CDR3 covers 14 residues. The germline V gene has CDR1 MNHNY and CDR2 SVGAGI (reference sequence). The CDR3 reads CASSPKKGFYGYTF. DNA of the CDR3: TGTGCCAGCAGTCCAAAAAAGGGGTTCTATGGCTACACCTTC.

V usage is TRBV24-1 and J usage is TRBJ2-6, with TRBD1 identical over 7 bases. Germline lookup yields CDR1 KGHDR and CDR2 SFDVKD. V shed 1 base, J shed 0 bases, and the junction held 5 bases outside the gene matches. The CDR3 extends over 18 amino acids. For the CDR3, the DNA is TGTGCCACCAGTGATTTCCGGACAGGAATCTCTGGGGCCAACGTCCTGACTTTC. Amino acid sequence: CATSDFRTGISGANVLTF.

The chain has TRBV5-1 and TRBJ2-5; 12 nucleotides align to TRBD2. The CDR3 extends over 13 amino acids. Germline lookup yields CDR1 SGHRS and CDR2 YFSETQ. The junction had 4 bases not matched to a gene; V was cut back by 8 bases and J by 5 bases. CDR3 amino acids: CASSTSGGETQYF. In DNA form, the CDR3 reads TGCGCCAGTTCGACTAGCGGGGGTGAGACCCAGTACTTC.

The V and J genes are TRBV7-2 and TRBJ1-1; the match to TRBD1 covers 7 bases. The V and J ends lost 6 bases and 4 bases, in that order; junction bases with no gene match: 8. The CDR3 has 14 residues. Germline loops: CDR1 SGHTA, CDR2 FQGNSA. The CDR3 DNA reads TGTGCCAGCAGTCCCACAGGGGTTGTCACTGAAGCTTTCTTT. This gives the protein CASSPTGVVTEAFF.

This CDR3 is CASSLAILNTEAFF. The CDR3 coding sequence is TGCGCCAGCAGCTTGGCTATATTGAACACTGAAGCTTTCTTT. V gene TRBV5-1 combines with J gene TRBJ1-1; D gene uncertain. Germline CDR1 reads SGHRS; CDR2 reads YFSETQ. V dropped 0 bases and J dropped 0 bases, with 6 bases sitting between them. CDR3 length: 14 amino acids. The full variable domain, completed using reference TRBV5-1 and TRBJ1-1, is KAGVTQTPRYLIKTRGQQVTLSCSPISGHRSVSWYQQTPGQGLQFLFEYFSETQRNKGNFPGRFSGRQFSNSRSEMNVSTLELGDSALYLCASSLAILNTEAFFGQGTRLTVV.

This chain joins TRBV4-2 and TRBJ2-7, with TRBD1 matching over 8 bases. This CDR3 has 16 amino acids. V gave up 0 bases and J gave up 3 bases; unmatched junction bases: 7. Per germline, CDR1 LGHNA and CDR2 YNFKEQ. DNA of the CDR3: TGTGCCAGCAGCCAAGATGTGCTCGGACAGGGCTACGAGCAGTACTTC. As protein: CASSQDVLGQGYEQYF.

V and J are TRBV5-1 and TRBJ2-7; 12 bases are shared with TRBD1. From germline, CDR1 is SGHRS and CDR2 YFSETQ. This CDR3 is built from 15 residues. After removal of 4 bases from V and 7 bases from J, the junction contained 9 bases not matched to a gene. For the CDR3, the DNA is TGCGCCAGCAGCAGGCCGGGACAGGGGGCGCGAGAGCAGTACTTC. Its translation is CASSRPGQGAREQYF.

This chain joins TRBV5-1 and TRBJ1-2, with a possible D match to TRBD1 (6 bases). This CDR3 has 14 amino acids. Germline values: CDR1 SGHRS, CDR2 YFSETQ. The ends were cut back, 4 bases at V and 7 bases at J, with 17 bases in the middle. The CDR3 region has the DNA TGCGCCAGCAGCGGACCCTCAGGGGTCTCTGGCTACACCTTC. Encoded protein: CASSGPSGVSGYTF.

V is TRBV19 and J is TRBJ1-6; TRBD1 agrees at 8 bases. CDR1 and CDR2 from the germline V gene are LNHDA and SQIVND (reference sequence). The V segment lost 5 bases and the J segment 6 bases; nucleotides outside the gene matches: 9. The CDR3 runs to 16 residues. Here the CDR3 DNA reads TGTGCCAGTAGTCCGACCGGGACAGGCCTTAATTCACCCCTCCACTTT. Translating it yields CASSPTGTGLNSPLHF. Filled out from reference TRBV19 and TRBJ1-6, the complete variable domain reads DGGITQSPKYLFRKEGQNVTLSCEQNLNHDAMYWYRQDPGQGLRLIYYSQIVNDFQKGDIAEGYSVSREKKESFPLTVTSAQKNPTAFYLCASSPTGTGLNSPLHFGNGTRLTVT.

The CDR3 DNA follows: TGTGCCAGTTCTTGGCAGGGCGATCAGCCCCAGCATTTT. Amino acids: CASSWQGDQPQHF. The rearrangement links TRBV19 to TRBJ1-5, with D possibly being TRBD1 (5 bases). In germline, CDR1 is LNHDA, CDR2 SQIVND (reference sequence). V dropped 8 bases and J dropped 5 bases, with 13 bases sitting between them. The CDR3 runs to 13 residues. The whole variable domain, filled in from reference TRBV19 and TRBJ1-5, reads DGGITQSPKYLFRKEGQNVTLSCEQNLNHDAMYWYRQDPGQGLRLIYYSQIVNDFQKGDIAEGYSVSREKKESFPLTVTSAQKNPTAFYLCASSWQGDQPQHFGDGTRLSIL.

CDR3 nucleotide sequence: TGCGCCAGCAGCTTTATGGAGGTCTATGGCTACACCTTC. This sequence encodes CASSFMEVYGYTF. This chain uses TRBV5-1 with TRBJ1-2, with D hard to call. The CDR3 is 13 amino acids. V shed 2 bases and J shed 4 bases, with 9 bases lying between them. CDR1 and CDR2 (germline): SGHRS, YFSETQ. The complete variable domain, with remaining parts taken from reference TRBV5-1 and TRBJ1-2, reads KAGVTQTPRYLIKTRGQQVTLSCSPISGHRSVSWYQQTPGQGLQFLFEYFSETQRNKGNFPGRFSGRQFSNSRSEMNVSTLELGDSALYLCASSFMEVYGYTFGSGTRLTVV.

The CDR3 region is CASRPPGHINQPQHF. CDR3 coding DNA: TGTGCCAGTAGACCCCCGGGACACATCAATCAGCCCCAGCATTTT. The rearrangement uses TRBV19 and TRBJ1-5; TRBD1 is a possible D gene (6 bases). V dropped 6 bases and J dropped 3 bases, with 15 bases sitting between them. This CDR3 contains 15 residues. In germline, CDR1 is LNHDA, CDR2 SQIVND (reference sequence).

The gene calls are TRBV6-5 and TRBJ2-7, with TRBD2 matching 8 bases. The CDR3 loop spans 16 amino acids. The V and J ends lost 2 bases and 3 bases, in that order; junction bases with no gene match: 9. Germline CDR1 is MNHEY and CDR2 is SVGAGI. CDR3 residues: CASSYPKPGLGYEQYF. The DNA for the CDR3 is TGTGCCAGCAGTTACCCGAAACCGGGACTAGGCTACGAGCAGTACTTC.

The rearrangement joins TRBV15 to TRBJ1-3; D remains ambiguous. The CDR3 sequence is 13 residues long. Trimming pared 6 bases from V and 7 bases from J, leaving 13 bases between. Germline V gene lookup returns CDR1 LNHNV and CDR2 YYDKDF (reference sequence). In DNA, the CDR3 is TGTGCCACCAGAACAAGCGGGGTTAACACCATATATTTT. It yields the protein CATRTSGVNTIYF.

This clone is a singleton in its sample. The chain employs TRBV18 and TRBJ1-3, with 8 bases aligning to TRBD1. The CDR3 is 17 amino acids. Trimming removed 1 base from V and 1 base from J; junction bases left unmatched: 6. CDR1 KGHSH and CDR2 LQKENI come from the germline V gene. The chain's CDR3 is CASSPQGQVLSGNTIYF. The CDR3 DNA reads TGTGCCAGCTCACCACAGGGACAGGTCCTTTCTGGAAACACCATATATTTT.

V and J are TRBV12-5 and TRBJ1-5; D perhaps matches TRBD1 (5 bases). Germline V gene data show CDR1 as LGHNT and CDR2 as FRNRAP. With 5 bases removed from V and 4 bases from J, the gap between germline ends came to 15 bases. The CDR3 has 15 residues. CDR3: CASGPSAGWNQPQHF. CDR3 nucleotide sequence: TGTGCTAGTGGTCCCTCCGCAGGGTGGAATCAGCCCCAGCATTTT.

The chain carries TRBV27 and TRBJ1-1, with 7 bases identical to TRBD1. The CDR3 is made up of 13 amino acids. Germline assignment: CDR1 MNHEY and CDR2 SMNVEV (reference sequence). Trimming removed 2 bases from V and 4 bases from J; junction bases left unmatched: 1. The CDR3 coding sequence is TGTGCCAGCAGTTTACCAGGGGGCACTGAAGCTTTCTTT. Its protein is CASSLPGGTEAFF.

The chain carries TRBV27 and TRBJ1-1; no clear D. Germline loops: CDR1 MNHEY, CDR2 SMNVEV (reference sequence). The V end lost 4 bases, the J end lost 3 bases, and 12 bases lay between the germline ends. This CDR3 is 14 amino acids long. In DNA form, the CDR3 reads TGTGCCAGCAGTTCCCCCTCGGGATACACTGAAGCTTTCTTT. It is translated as CASSSPSGYTEAFF.

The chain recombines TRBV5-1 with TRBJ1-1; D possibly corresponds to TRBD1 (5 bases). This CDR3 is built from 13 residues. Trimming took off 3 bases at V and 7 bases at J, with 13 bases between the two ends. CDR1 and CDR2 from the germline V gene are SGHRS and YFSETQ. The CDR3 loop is CASSWGKGNEAFF. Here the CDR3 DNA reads TGCGCCAGCAGCTGGGGTAAGGGGAATGAAGCTTTCTTT.

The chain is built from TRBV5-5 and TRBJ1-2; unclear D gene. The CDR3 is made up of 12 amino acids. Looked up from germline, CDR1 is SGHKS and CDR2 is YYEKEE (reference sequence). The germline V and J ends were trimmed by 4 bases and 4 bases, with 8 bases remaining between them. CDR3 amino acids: CASSPEAYGYTF. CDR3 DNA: TGTGCCAGCAGCCCCGAAGCCTATGGCTACACCTTC.

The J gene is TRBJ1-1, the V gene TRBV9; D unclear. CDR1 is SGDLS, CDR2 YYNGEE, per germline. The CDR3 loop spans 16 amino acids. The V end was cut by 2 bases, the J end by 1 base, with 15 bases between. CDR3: CASSVEGSGRNTEAFF. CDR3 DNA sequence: TGTGCCAGCAGCGTTGAGGGCTCCGGGAGGAACACTGAAGCTTTCTTT.

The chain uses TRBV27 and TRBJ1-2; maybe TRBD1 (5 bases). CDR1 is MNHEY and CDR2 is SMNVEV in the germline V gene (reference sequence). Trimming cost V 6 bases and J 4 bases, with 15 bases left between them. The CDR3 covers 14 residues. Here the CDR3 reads CASRPPRQIYGYTF. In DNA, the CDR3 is TGTGCCAGCAGACCCCCCCGACAGATCTATGGCTACACCTTC.

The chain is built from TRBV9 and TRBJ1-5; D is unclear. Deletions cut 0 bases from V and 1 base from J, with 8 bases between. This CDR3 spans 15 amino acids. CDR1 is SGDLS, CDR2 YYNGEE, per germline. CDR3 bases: TGTGCCAGCAGCGTAGGAGGATCAAGCAATCAGCCCCAGCATTTT. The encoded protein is CASSVGGSSNQPQHF.

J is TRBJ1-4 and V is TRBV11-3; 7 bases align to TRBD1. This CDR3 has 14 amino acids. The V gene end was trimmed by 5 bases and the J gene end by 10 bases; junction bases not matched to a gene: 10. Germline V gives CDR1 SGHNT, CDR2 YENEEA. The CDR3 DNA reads TGTGCCAGCAGCCAGTCGGAGGGGGCGGGAAAACTGTTTTTT. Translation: CASSQSEGAGKLFF.

The CDR3 sequence is CASSSRVAGANVLTF. The CDR3 DNA reads as TGTGCCAGCAGCTCCAGGGTCGCTGGGGCCAACGTCCTGACTTTC. The chain carries TRBV7-9 and TRBJ2-6; perhaps TRBD1 as D (5 bases). Germline V CDR1 and CDR2: SEHNR, FQNEAQ (reference sequence). The CDR3 totals 15 residues. Trimming removed 4 bases at V and 2 bases at J, with 9 bases between.

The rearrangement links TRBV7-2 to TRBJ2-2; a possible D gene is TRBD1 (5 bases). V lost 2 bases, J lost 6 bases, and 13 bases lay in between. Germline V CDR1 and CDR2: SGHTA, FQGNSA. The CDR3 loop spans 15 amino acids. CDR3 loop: CASSLQPVQAGELFF. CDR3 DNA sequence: TGTGCCAGCAGCTTACAGCCGGTACAGGCCGGGGAGCTGTTTTTT.

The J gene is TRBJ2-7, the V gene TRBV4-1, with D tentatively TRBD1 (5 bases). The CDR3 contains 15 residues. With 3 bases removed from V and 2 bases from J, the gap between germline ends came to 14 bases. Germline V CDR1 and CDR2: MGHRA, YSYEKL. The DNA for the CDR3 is TGCGCCAGCAGCCAGAGGCGAGACAGCACCTACGAGCAGTACTTC. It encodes CASSQRRDSTYEQYF.